This T cell receptor (beta chain) was identified during a study of cytomegalovirus exposure and HLA in healthy donors. Study-wide findings and caveats: Rare TCR sequences dominated, though some public TCRs recurred in many donors. No immune exposure information besides CMV serostatus was available.

As for this clone: The antigen is not known.

Primers for the PCR totalled 60 Vbeta and 13 Jbeta. Data came from immunoSEQ multiplex PCR; TCRdb stores just in-frame clones and leaves some out. This table has fewer than 130,000 clones, roughly 78% appearing once. Trimming removed 6 bases from V and 6 bases from J; junction bases left unmatched: 7. CDR3 length: 16 amino acids. Germline loops: CDR1 SGDLS, CDR2 YYNGEE. This sequence joins TRBV9 and TRBJ2-3; TRBD2 matches 16 bases. This receptor was identified in a woman aged 30 to 39 in good health and CMV-seronegative. The material sequenced was PBMCs. The CDR3 DNA follows: TGTGCCAGCAACGCCGGGACTAGCGGGGGGGTTGATACGCAGTATTTT. Translating it yields CASNAGTSGGVDTQYF.